This T cell receptor beta chain was sequenced in a study of blood T cell repertoires in COVID-19. Trimming removed 1 base at V and 13 bases at J, with 8 bases between. Germline V gene sequence: CDR1 LGHNT, CDR2 FRNRAP. CDR3 length equals 11 residues. Authors' data handling: Using reference gene primer amplification, nucleated cell counts were estimated. The data were produced by immunoSEQ multiplex PCR, yet TCRdb's version contains in-frame clones alone and is incomplete. V and J calls and clone size are copied from that table; D and trimming were computed from the DNA. Here the sample spans approximately 16,000 clones, about nine tenths being singletons.

Sequencing was performed on peripheral blood. This chain uses TRBV12-5 with TRBJ2-1; maybe TRBD1 (5 bases). This clonotype was sampled from a human donor in a cohort sampled during active COVID-19. CDR3: CASGLGRGQFF. DNA for the CDR3: TGTGCTAGTGGTTTGGGAAGGGGACAGTTCTTC.